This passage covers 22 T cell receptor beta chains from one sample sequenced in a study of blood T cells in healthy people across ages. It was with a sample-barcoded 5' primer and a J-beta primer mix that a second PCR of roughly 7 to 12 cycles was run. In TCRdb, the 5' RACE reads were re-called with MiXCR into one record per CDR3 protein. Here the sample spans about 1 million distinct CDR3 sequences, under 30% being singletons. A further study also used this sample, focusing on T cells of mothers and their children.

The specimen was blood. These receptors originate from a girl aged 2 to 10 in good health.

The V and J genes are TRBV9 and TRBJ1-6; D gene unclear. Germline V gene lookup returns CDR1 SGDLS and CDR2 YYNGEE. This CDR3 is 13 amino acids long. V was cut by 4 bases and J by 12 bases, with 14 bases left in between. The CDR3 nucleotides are TGTGCCAGCAGCCCAACCCTGGAGGGACCCCTCCACTTT. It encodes CASSPTLEGPLHF.

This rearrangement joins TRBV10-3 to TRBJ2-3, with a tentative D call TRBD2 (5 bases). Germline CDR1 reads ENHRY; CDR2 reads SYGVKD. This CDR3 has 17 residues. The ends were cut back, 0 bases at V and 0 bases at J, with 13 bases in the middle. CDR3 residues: CAISESGRGESTDTQYF. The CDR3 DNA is TGTGCCATCAGTGAGTCAGGACGGGGAGAAAGCACAGATACGCAGTATTTT.

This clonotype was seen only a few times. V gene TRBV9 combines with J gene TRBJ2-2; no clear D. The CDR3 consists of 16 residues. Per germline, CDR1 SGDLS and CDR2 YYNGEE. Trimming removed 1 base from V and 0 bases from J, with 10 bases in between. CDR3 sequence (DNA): TGTGCCAGCAGCGTAAACGCGTTCGCGAACACCGGGGAGCTGTTTTTT. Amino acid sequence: CASSVNAFANTGELFF.

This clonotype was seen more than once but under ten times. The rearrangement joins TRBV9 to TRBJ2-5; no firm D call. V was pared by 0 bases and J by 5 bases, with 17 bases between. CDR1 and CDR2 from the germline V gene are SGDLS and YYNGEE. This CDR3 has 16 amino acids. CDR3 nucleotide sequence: TGTGCCAGCAGCGTAGGAAGGACCCTGGAGCTGGAGACCCAGTACTTC. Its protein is CASSVGRTLELETQYF. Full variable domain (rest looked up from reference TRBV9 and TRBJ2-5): DSGVTQTPKHLITATGQRVTLRCSPRSGDLSVYWYQQSLDQGLQFLIQYYNGEERAKGNILERFSAQQFPDLHSELNLSSLELGDSALYFCASSVGRTLELETQYFGPGTRLLVL.

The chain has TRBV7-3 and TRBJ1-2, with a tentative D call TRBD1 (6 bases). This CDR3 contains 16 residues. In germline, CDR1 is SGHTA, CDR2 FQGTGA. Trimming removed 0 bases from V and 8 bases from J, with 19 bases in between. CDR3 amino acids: CASSLTPSAGAQGYTF. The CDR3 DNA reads TGTGCCAGCAGCTTAACCCCGTCGGCAGGGGCGCAGGGCTACACCTTC.

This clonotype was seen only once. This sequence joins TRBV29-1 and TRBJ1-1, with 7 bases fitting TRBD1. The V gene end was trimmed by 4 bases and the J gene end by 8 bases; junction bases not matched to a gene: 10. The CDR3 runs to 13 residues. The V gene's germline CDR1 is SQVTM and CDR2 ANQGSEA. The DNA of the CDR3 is TGCAGCGTTGGTCTTTTTACAGGGGTCGAAGCTTTCTTT. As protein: CSVGLFTGVEAFF. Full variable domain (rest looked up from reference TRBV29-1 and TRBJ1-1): SAVISQKPSRDICQRGTSLTIQCQVDSQVTMMFWYRQQPGQSLTLIATANQGSEATYESGFVIDKFPISRPNLTFSTLTVSNMSPEDSSIYLCSVGLFTGVEAFFGQGTRLTVV.

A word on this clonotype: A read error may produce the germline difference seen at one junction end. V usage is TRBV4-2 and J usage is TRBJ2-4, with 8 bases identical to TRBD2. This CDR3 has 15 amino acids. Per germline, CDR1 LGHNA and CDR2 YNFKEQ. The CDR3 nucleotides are TGTGCCAGCAGCCAAGTCGGGGGGGCCAAAAGCATTCAGTACTTC. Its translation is CASSQVGGAKSIQYF.

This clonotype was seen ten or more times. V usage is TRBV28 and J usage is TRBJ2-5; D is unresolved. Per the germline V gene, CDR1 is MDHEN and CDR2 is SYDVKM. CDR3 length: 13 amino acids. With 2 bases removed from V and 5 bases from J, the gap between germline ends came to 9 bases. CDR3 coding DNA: TGTGCCAGCAGTTTACCCGGATGGGAGACCCAGTACTTC. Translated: CASSLPGWETQYF.

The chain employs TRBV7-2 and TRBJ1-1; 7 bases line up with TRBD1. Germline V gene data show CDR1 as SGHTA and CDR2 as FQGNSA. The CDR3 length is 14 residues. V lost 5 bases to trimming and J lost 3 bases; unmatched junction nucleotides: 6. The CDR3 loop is CASSPETGYTEAFF. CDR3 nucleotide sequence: TGTGCCAGCAGCCCGGAGACAGGGTACACTGAAGCTTTCTTT.

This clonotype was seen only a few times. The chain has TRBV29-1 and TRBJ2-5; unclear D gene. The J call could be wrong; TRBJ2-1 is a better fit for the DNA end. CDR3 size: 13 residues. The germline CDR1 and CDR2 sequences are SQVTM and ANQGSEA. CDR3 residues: CSVEDQIDLGQFF. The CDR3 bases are TGCAGCGTTGAAGATCAAATTGACCTCGGGCAGTTCTTC.

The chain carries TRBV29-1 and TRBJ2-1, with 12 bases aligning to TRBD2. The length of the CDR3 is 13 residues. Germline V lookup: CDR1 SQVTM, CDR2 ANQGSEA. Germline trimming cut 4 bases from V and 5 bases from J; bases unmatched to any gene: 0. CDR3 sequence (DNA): TGCAGCGTTGGGACTAGCGGGAACAATGAGCAGTTCTTC. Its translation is CSVGTSGNNEQFF.

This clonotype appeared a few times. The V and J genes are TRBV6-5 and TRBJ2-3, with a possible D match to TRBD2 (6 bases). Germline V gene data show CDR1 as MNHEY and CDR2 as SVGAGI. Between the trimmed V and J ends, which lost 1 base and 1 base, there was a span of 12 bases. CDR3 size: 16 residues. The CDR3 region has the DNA TGTGCCAGCAGTTACTGGTTGGGGGAGGGCACAGATACGCAGTATTTT. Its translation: CASSYWLGEGTDTQYF.

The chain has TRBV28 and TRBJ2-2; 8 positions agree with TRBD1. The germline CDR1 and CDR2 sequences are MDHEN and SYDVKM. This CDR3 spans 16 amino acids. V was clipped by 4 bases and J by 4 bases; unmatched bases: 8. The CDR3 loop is CASSSYRTGITGELFF. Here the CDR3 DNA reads TGTGCCAGCAGTTCCTATCGGACAGGGATCACCGGGGAGCTGTTTTTT.

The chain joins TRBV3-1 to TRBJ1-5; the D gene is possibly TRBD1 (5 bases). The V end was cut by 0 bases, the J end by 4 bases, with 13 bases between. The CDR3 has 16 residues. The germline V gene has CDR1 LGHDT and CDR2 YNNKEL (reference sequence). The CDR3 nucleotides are TGTGCCAGCAGCCAAGATGGGGCGGCTCCGAATCAGCCCCAGCATTTT. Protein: CASSQDGAAPNQPQHF. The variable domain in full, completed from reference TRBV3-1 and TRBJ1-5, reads DTAVSQTPKYLVTQMGNDKSIKCEQNLGHDTMYWYKQDSKKFLKIMFSYNNKELIINETVPNRFSPKSPDKAHLNLHINSLELGDSAVYFCASSQDGAAPNQPQHFGDGTRLSIL.

The CDR3 nucleotides are TGCAGCGCGCTGGGACTAGCGGGCTCCTACGAGCAGTACTTC. This translates into CSALGLAGSYEQYF. The V gene is TRBV29-1, the J gene TRBJ2-7; 12 bases are shared with TRBD2. In germline, CDR1 is SQVTM, CDR2 ANQGSEA. V dropped 7 bases and J dropped 0; count of bases not matched to a gene: 4. The CDR3 sequence is 14 residues long.

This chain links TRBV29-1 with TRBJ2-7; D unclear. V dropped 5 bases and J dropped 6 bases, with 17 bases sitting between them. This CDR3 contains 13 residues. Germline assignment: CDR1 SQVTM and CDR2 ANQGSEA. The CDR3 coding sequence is TGCAGCGTTTCGCGACGGCTTTCCCCCGAGCAGTACTTC. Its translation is CSVSRRLSPEQYF.

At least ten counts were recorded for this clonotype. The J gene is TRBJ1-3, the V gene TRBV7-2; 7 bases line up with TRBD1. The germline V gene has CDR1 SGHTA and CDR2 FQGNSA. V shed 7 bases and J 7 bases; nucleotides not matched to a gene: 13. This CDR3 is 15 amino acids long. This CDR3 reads CASTSVSGGLNTIYF. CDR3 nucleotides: TGTGCCAGCACCTCTGTTTCAGGGGGTTTGAACACCATATATTTT.

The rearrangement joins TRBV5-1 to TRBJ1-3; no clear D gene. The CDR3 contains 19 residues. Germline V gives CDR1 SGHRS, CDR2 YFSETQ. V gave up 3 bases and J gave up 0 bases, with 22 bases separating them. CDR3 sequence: CASSSTDLSGRFSGNTIYF. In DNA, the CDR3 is TGCGCCAGCAGCTCGACTGACCTCTCAGGACGGTTCTCTGGAAACACCATATATTTT.

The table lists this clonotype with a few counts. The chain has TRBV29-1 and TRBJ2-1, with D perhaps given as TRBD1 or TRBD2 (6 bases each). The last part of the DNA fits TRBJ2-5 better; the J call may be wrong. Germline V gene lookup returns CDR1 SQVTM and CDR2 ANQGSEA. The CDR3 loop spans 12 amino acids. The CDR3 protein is CSVAGEVETQYF. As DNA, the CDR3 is TGCAGCGTTGCAGGGGAGGTTGAGACCCAGTACTTC.

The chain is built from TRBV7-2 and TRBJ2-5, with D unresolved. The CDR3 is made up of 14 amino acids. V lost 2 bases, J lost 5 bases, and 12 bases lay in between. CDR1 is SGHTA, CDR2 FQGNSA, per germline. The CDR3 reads CASSLPSLEETQYF. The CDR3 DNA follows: TGTGCCAGCAGCTTACCCAGTTTGGAGGAGACCCAGTACTTC.

This chain's CDR3 is CSVAGGARSNEQFF. Here the CDR3 DNA reads TGCAGCGTTGCCGGGGGGGCTAGGAGCAATGAGCAGTTCTTC. This sequence joins TRBV29-1 and TRBJ2-1; TRBD2 agrees at 8 bases. CDR1 and CDR2 (germline): SQVTM, ANQGSEA. V lost 4 bases to trimming and J lost 6 bases; unmatched junction nucleotides: 8. The CDR3 sequence is 14 residues long.

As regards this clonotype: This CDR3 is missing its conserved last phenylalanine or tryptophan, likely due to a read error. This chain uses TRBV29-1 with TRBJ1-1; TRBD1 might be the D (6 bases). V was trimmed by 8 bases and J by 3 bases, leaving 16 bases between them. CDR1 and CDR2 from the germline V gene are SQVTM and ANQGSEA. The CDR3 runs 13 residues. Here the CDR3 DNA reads TGCAGCCTATCCTTAGGGGGTGACACTGAAGCTTTCCTT. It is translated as CSLSLGGDTEAFL.